Below, 30 T cell receptor beta chains from the same sample are listed, as sequenced in a study of graft-versus-host responses after intestinal transplantation. These TCRs are of unknown antigen specificity. TCRdb's copy holds only in-frame clones and misses some; the assay was immunoSEQ multiplex PCR. Counted here are 96,000 or so clones, roughly nine tenths occurring once; the ten biggest clones make up approximately 0.17%. Specimen: unstimulated CD4+ T cells sorted from spleen or lymph node cells, collected before intestinal transplant. The origin of the receptors is a human donor who received an intestinal transplant.

The chain employs TRBV19 and TRBJ1-5; D is perhaps TRBD1 (5 bases). The CDR3 contains 15 residues. Germline loops: CDR1 LNHDA, CDR2 SQIVND (reference sequence). V dropped 3 bases and J dropped 0 bases, with 9 bases sitting between them. For the CDR3, the DNA is TGTGCCAGTAGTATGGGGGGTTATAGCAATCAGCCCCAGCATTTT. It translates to CASSMGGYSNQPQHF.

The table lists this clone with a count of one. This sequence joins TRBV19 and TRBJ2-6; D might be TRBD1 (6 bases). There are 17 residues in the CDR3. The germline CDR1 and CDR2 sequences are LNHDA and SQIVND (reference sequence). Deletions cut 7 bases from V and 0 bases from J, with 16 bases between. CDR3 nucleotide sequence: TGTGCCAGTAACCGCCCAGGGGCCCTCTCTGGGGCCAACGTCCTGACTTTC. Amino acids: CASNRPGALSGANVLTF. Together with reference TRBV19 and TRBJ2-6, the CDR3 gives the full variable domain: DGGITQSPKYLFRKEGQNVTLSCEQNLNHDAMYWYRQDPGQGLRLIYYSQIVNDFQKGDIAEGYSVSREKKESFPLTVTSAQKNPTAFYLCASNRPGALSGANVLTFGAGSRLTVL.

The chain is built from TRBV21-1 and TRBJ2-5; TRBD1, the D gene given by the table, was not confirmed from the DNA. TRBV21-1 is assigned pseudogene status. The CDR3 consists of 14 residues. The CDR3 DNA follows: TGTGCCAGCAGCCCAAGACAGGGGGGAGAGACCCAGTACTTC. Protein sequence: CASSPRQGGETQYF.

This chain uses TRBV9 with TRBJ2-1; 9 positions agree with TRBD2. CDR1 is SGDLS, CDR2 YYNGEE, per germline. The trim removed 3 bases at V and 4 bases at J, leaving 8 bases unmatched. This CDR3 comprises 16 residues. CDR3 DNA: TGTGCCAGCAGCGGCTCCAGCGGGAGGCATTACAATGAGCAGTTCTTC. Translating it yields CASSGSSGRHYNEQFF. Full variable domain (missing parts from reference TRBV9 and TRBJ2-1): DSGVTQTPKHLITATGQRVTLRCSPRSGDLSVYWYQQSLDQGLQFLIQYYNGEERAKGNILERFSAQQFPDLHSELNLSSLELGDSALYFCASSGSSGRHYNEQFFGPGTRLTVL.

CDR3 in DNA: TGTGCCAGCAGCCCCATTCGGCGGGAGGTTTTGGAGACCCAGTACTTC. Amino acid sequence: CASSPIRREVLETQYF. The chain links TRBV7-7 to TRBJ2-5; 8 positions match TRBD2. The CDR3 contains 16 residues. CDR1 SSHAT and CDR2 FNYEAQ come from the germline V gene (reference sequence). With V trimmed by 5 bases and J by 5 bases, 13 bases remained unmatched.

The chain combines TRBV7-6 with TRBJ2-1; maybe TRBD2 (5 bases). This CDR3 is built from 16 residues. V was cut by 5 bases and J by 2 bases, with 16 bases left in between. Germline CDR1 and CDR2: SGHVS and FNYEAQ. The CDR3 loop is CASSRGIVPAYNEQFF. The CDR3 nucleotides read TGTGCCAGCAGCCGAGGGATAGTCCCCGCCTACAATGAGCAGTTCTTC.

The gene calls are TRBV12-1 and TRBJ2-2; TRBD2 is the table's D call and was not checked against the DNA. TRBV12-1 is an annotated pseudogene. The CDR3 runs 17 residues. The CDR3 sequence is CASIMAKKECGTGELFF. In DNA, the CDR3 is TGTGCCAGCATTATGGCAAAAAAGGAATGCGGCACCGGGGAGCTGTTTTTT.

This chain connects TRBV27 to TRBJ1-1; the D gene is possibly TRBD1 (6 bases). Germline CDR1 reads MNHEY; CDR2 reads SMNVEV (reference sequence). The length of the CDR3 is 13 residues. V was pared by 4 bases and J by 9 bases, with 15 bases between. CDR3 DNA sequence: TGTGCCAGCAGTTACAGGGTTGGTATCCAAGCTTTCTTT. It is translated as CASSYRVGIQAFF.

This clone showed up just once. The rearrangement links TRBV28 to TRBJ2-2, with 7 bases that match TRBD1. V gave up 5 bases and J gave up 5 bases; unmatched junction bases: 5. Per germline, CDR1 MDHEN and CDR2 SYDVKM. The length of the CDR3 is 14 residues. CDR3 sequence reads: CASSKTGYTGELFF. The CDR3 DNA sequence: TGTGCCAGCAGTAAGACAGGGTATACCGGGGAGCTGTTTTTT.

This clone was observed a few times. The V call is TRBV6-6, the J call TRBJ1-3; D unclear. CDR3 length: 14 amino acids. Trimming removed 10 bases from V and 0 bases from J, with 13 bases in between. Germline V gene data show CDR1 as MNHNY and CDR2 as SVGAGI (reference sequence). The CDR3 loop reads CATDAGYSGNTIYF. CDR3 sequence (DNA): TGTGCCACCGACGCGGGCTACTCTGGAAACACCATATATTTT.

This chain connects TRBV5-1 to TRBJ2-1, with 10 bases fitting TRBD1. There are 14 residues in the CDR3. Trimming removed 7 bases from V and 1 base from J; junction bases left unmatched: 2. Looked up from germline, CDR1 is SGHRS and CDR2 is YFSETQ. CDR3 amino acids: CASSGQGSYNEQFF. The CDR3 bases are TGCGCCAGCTCGGGACAGGGGTCCTACAATGAGCAGTTCTTC.

The chain carries TRBV18 and TRBJ1-1, with D possibly matching TRBD1 (5 bases). The V gene lost 5 bases and the J gene lost 1 base, with 8 bases spanning the gap. The CDR3 spans 13 residues. The germline gives CDR1 KGHSH, CDR2 LQKENI. The DNA of the CDR3 is TGTGCCAGCTCATTGACAGAGAACACTGAAGCTTTCTTT. This gives the protein CASSLTENTEAFF.

The V call is TRBV19, the J call TRBJ1-5; TRBD1 aligns across 11 bases. V lost 3 bases to trimming and J lost 4 bases; unmatched junction nucleotides: 2. The CDR3 length is 15 residues. The germline gives CDR1 LNHDA, CDR2 SQIVND (reference sequence). The CDR3 sequence: CASSMDRGRNQPQHF. CDR3 bases: TGTGCCAGTAGTATGGACAGGGGGCGAAATCAGCCCCAGCATTTT. The full variable domain, rest sourced from reference TRBV19 and TRBJ1-5, is DGGITQSPKYLFRKEGQNVTLSCEQNLNHDAMYWYRQDPGQGLRLIYYSQIVNDFQKGDIAEGYSVSREKKESFPLTVTSAQKNPTAFYLCASSMDRGRNQPQHFGDGTRLSIL.

The chain carries TRBV7-2 and TRBJ1-1, with TRBD1 matching over 9 bases. Germline V gene lookup returns CDR1 SGHTA and CDR2 FQGNSA. This CDR3 is 14 amino acids long. V dropped 3 bases and J dropped 6; count of bases not matched to a gene: 5. CDR3 nucleotides: TGTGCCAGCAGCTTTCGGGACAGGGCGGCTGAAGCTTTCTTT. Amino acid sequence: CASSFRDRAAEAFF. The whole variable domain, remainder taken from reference TRBV7-2 and TRBJ1-1, is GAGVSQSPSNKVTEKGKDVELRCDPISGHTALYWYRQSLGQGLEFLIYFQGNSAPDKSGLPSDRFSAERTGGSVSTLTIQRTQQEDSAVYLCASSFRDRAAEAFFGQGTRLTVV.

V usage is TRBV28 and J usage is TRBJ2-1, with 14 positions matching TRBD2. Trimming at V came to 1 base and at J to 9 bases, leaving 11 bases not matched to a gene. Germline loops: CDR1 MDHEN, CDR2 SYDVKM. The CDR3 loop spans 18 amino acids. The CDR3 nucleotides are TGTGCCAGCAGTTTATCGCTGGGGACTAGCGGGAGTCAGGGTGAGCAGTTCTTC. As protein: CASSLSLGTSGSQGEQFF.

The chain combines TRBV10-3 with TRBJ2-7, with unresolved D. The V end was cut by 8 bases, the J end by 0 bases, with 14 bases between. CDR1 and CDR2 (germline): ENHRY, SYGVKD. This CDR3 has 14 amino acids. In DNA, the CDR3 is TGTGCCATCGGCCCCCCCAACCACTCCTACGAGCAGTACTTC. Its protein is CAIGPPNHSYEQYF.

The chain links TRBV14 to TRBJ2-7; D perhaps matches TRBD2 (6 bases). Germline assignment: CDR1 SGHDN and CDR2 FVKESK. The CDR3 length is 14 residues. V was pared by 5 bases and J by 1 base, with 12 bases between. CDR3 sequence (DNA): TGTGCCAGCAGCTTGGGAGGATTTTCCTACGAGCAGTACTTC. Translation: CASSLGGFSYEQYF.

The chain uses TRBV6-5 and TRBJ1-6, with 7 positions matching TRBD1. The CDR3 loop spans 13 amino acids. J lost 6 bases, V lost 5 bases, and 1 base had no gene match. The germline V gene encodes CDR1 MNHEY and CDR2 SVGAGI. The CDR3 is CASSRGLNSPLHF. CDR3 nucleotide sequence: TGTGCCAGCAGTAGGGGGCTTAATTCACCCCTCCACTTT.

The V gene is TRBV6-1, the J gene TRBJ2-3; TRBD2 agrees at 9 bases. The V and J ends lost 3 bases and 2 bases, in that order; junction bases with no gene match: 12. CDR3 size: 18 residues. Germline CDR1 reads MNHNS; CDR2 reads SASEGT. CDR3 bases: TGTGCCAGCAGTGACAGCGCGGGGGGGAAAACGATCACAGATACGCAGTATTTT. Its translation is CASSDSAGGKTITDTQYF.

V usage is TRBV6-5 and J usage is TRBJ1-5; 10 nucleotides line up with TRBD1. The germline V gene has CDR1 MNHEY and CDR2 SVGAGI. CDR3 length: 13 amino acids. The V gene end was trimmed by 8 bases and the J gene end by 7 bases; junction bases not matched to a gene: 5. The CDR3 nucleotides are TGTGCCAGCTCGACAGGGGGCTGGCAGCCCCAGCATTTT. It is translated as CASSTGGWQPQHF.

The chain combines TRBV5-1 with TRBJ2-1; D might be TRBD2 (5 bases). The CDR3 loop spans 14 amino acids. The V gene lost 0 bases and the J gene lost 8 bases, with 12 bases spanning the gap. Looked up from germline, CDR1 is SGHRS and CDR2 is YFSETQ. CDR3 residues: CASSLGRGFDEQFF. The CDR3 coding sequence is TGCGCCAGCAGCTTGGGTCGGGGATTCGATGAGCAGTTCTTC.

The chain joins TRBV7-7 to TRBJ2-5; possible D gene TRBD2, 6 bases. Trimming left V 1 base short and J 5 bases short, with 17 bases between. The CDR3 is made up of 16 amino acids. Germline V gene data show CDR1 as SSHAT and CDR2 as FNYEAQ (reference sequence). The CDR3 loop reads CASSLGGGAGGETQYF. The CDR3 nucleotides are TGTGCCAGCAGCTTAGGAGGTGGGGCCGGAGGGGAGACCCAGTACTTC.

The chain joins TRBV11-3 to TRBJ2-7; no clear D. Germline CDR1 is SGHNT and CDR2 is YENEEA. This CDR3 contains 13 residues. V was shortened by 0 bases and J by 6 bases, with 9 bases between the two germline ends. The CDR3 DNA sequence: TGTGCCAGCAGCTTAGACTCTCGGGTCGAGCAGTACTTC. Translated, it gives CASSLDSRVEQYF.

V is TRBV9 and J is TRBJ2-7; the match to TRBD1 covers 7 bases. The CDR3 runs 18 residues. J was trimmed by 2 bases and V by 4 bases; bases with no gene match: 18. Germline CDR1 reads SGDLS; CDR2 reads YYNGEE. The chain's CDR3 is CASSPRDRTGANPYEQYF. The CDR3 nucleotides read TGTGCCAGCAGCCCAAGGGATCGTACAGGGGCCAACCCCTACGAGCAGTACTTC.

This clone was counted a single time. The chain has TRBV18 and TRBJ1-2; 9 nucleotides line up with TRBD1. Losses at the gene ends were 6 bases for V and 14 bases for J; bases not matched to a gene: 7. Germline V gene sequence: CDR1 KGHSH, CDR2 LQKENI. The CDR3 length is 11 residues. The CDR3 DNA reads TGTGCCAGCTCTGTGGGACAGGGAAAAACCTTC. This codes for CASSVGQGKTF.

The CDR3 nucleotides are TGTGCCAGCAGCTCGATGGGGGGACCTTACAATGAGCAGTTCTTC. Its translation: CASSSMGGPYNEQFF. This chain links TRBV7-2 with TRBJ2-1, with D possibly TRBD2 on 6 matching bases. The CDR3 is 15 residues long. CDR1 and CDR2 from the germline V gene are SGHTA and FQGNSA. V lost 4 bases and J lost 4, with 14 bases in between.

The rearrangement uses TRBV14 and TRBJ1-2; 8 positions agree with TRBD1. J was trimmed by 8 bases and V by 6 bases; bases with no gene match: 8. The CDR3 consists of 13 residues. Per germline, CDR1 SGHDN and CDR2 FVKESK. CDR3 in DNA: TGTGCCAGCAGAAGGACAGGGACAAGAGGCTACACCTTC. This sequence encodes CASRRTGTRGYTF.

The rearrangement uses TRBV5-4 and TRBJ1-2, with 8 bases lining up with TRBD1. The germline V gene has CDR1 SGHNT and CDR2 YYREEE (reference sequence). The CDR3 spans 12 residues. Unmatched junction bases numbered 3, after V lost 5 bases and J lost 6 bases. The CDR3 DNA reads TGTGCCAGCAGTAAGACAGGGGATGGCTACACCTTC. Encoded protein: CASSKTGDGYTF.

This clone was seen only a few times. The CDR3 nucleotides read TGTGCCAGCAGTTCATTGAAGGGGCCTCTTGGAAACACCATATATTTT. This translates into CASSSLKGPLGNTIYF. The chain couples TRBV6-5 to TRBJ1-3; a weak D match, TRBD1 (5 bases). Germline CDR1 reads MNHEY; CDR2 reads SVGAGI. The CDR3 runs to 16 residues. With 4 bases removed from V and 3 bases from J, the gap between germline ends came to 16 bases.

The rearrangement joins TRBV7-2 to TRBJ2-7, with D tentatively TRBD2 (6 bases). This CDR3 comprises 15 residues. Germline V CDR1 and CDR2: SGHTA, FQGNSA. V dropped 4 bases and J dropped 2 bases, with 15 bases sitting between them. CDR3 protein: CASSSHAGQTYEQYF. Written as DNA, the CDR3 is TGTGCCAGCAGCTCCCACGCGGGGCAGACCTACGAGCAGTACTTC.